A single sample gave rise to the 11 T cell receptor beta chains below, sequenced in a study of blood T cell repertoires in COVID-19. Assay: immunoSEQ multiplex PCR; the TCRdb copy retains only in-frame clones and omits some. The sample includes some 69,000 clones, approximately 88% of them seen just once. Sequenced: peripheral blood. Source of these receptors: an elderly man with active or convalescent COVID-19.

This clone was recorded a few times. The chain recombines TRBV7-2 with TRBJ1-4, with 7 bases matching TRBD1. Germline CDR1 and CDR2: SGHTA and FQGNSA. This CDR3 has 14 amino acids. V dropped 4 bases and J dropped 3; count of bases not matched to a gene: 2. This CDR3 is CASSSQGSNEKLFF. CDR3 in DNA: TGTGCCAGCAGCTCACAGGGGTCTAATGAAAAACTGTTTTTT. Filled out from reference TRBV7-2 and TRBJ1-4, the complete variable domain reads GAGVSQSPSNKVTEKGKDVELRCDPISGHTALYWYRQSLGQGLEFLIYFQGNSAPDKSGLPSDRFSAERTGGSVSTLTIQRTQQEDSAVYLCASSSQGSNEKLFFGSGTQLSVL.

This chain uses TRBV5-1 with TRBJ1-1; 7 positions match TRBD1. This CDR3 is built from 16 residues. The V gene's germline CDR1 is SGHRS and CDR2 YFSETQ. Trimming removed 0 bases from V and 4 bases from J; junction bases left unmatched: 9. CDR3 coding DNA: TGCGCCAGCAGCTTGGATCCCAGGGGGATATCCACTGAAGCTTTCTTT. Protein product: CASSLDPRGISTEAFF.

This chain connects TRBV18 to TRBJ2-3; D not resolved. With 2 bases removed from V and 2 bases from J, the gap between germline ends came to 17 bases. The germline CDR1 and CDR2 sequences are KGHSH and LQKENI. CDR3 size: 17 residues. Here the CDR3 DNA reads TGTGCCAGCTCACCATACCCGAATCTAGACTTCACAGATACGCAGTATTTT. Its translation is CASSPYPNLDFTDTQYF.

In this sample, this clone turned up a few times. The gene calls are TRBV11-2 and TRBJ2-3; 8 positions agree with TRBD2. Germline CDR1 reads SGHAT; CDR2 reads FQNNGV. V dropped 1 base and J dropped 0; count of bases not matched to a gene: 6. The CDR3 totals 17 residues. CDR3 residues: CASSLAWTSRSTDTQYF. The CDR3 nucleotides are TGTGCCAGCAGCTTAGCCTGGACTAGCAGGAGCACAGATACGCAGTATTTT.

V and J are TRBV6-5 and TRBJ2-7; possible D gene TRBD1, 6 bases. V lost 6 bases and J 4 bases, leaving 19 bases between the germline ends. CDR3 length: 15 residues. Germline CDR1 MNHEY, CDR2 SVGAGI. Written as DNA, the CDR3 is TGTGCCAGCAGGGATCTCCGGGACACTTTATACGAGCAGTACTTC. Protein product: CASRDLRDTLYEQYF.

This rearrangement joins TRBV5-1 to TRBJ2-7; weak D call: TRBD2 (6 bases). The CDR3 runs 12 residues. Germline CDR1 and CDR2: SGHRS and YFSETQ. Trimming cost V 4 bases and J 6 bases, with 11 bases left between them. CDR3 DNA sequence: TGCGCCAGCAGCGGCGGGGTACGCGAGCAGTACTTC. It codes for CASSGGVREQYF.

This chain joins TRBV27 and TRBJ2-1; 13 positions agree with TRBD2. This CDR3 has 16 residues. Germline-derived CDR1 and CDR2 are MNHEY and SMNVEV (reference sequence). V shed 6 bases and J 3 bases; nucleotides not matched to a gene: 5. CDR3 bases: TGTGCCAGCAGACCAACTAGCGGGAGGGGCTACAATGAGCAGTTCTTC. It translates to CASRPTSGRGYNEQFF.

The rearrangement uses TRBV28 and TRBJ2-5; 7 bases line up with TRBD2. The CDR3 is 14 amino acids. The J segment lost 3 bases and the V segment lost 5 bases, leaving 6 bases of the junction unmatched. CDR1 MDHEN and CDR2 SYDVKM come from the germline V gene. The CDR3 DNA follows: TGTGCCAGCAGTCACCCCCTAGCGGAAGAGACCCAGTACTTC. This translates into CASSHPLAEETQYF. Full variable domain (remainder filled in from reference TRBV28 and TRBJ2-5): DVKVTQSSRYLVKRTGEKVFLECVQDMDHENMFWYRQDPGLGLRLIYFSYDVKMKEKGDIPEGYSVSREKKERFSLILESASTNQTSMYLCASSHPLAEETQYFGPGTRLLVL.

This clone was seen a single time. The CDR3 nucleotides read TGTGCCAGCAGCGCCGGGACTATTGTGCATGGCTACACCTTC. Its protein is CASSAGTIVHGYTF. The V call is TRBV9, the J call TRBJ1-2; possibly TRBD1 for D (5 bases). V shed 3 bases and J shed 6 bases, with 15 bases lying between them. The CDR3 covers 14 residues. Germline CDR1 and CDR2: SGDLS and YYNGEE.

This clone was detected only a few times. V and J are TRBV5-8 and TRBJ1-1, with 8 positions matching TRBD1. This CDR3 comprises 16 residues. The J segment lost 0 bases and the V segment lost 2 bases, leaving 6 bases of the junction unmatched. Germline CDR1 reads SGHTS; CDR2 reads YDEGEE. The CDR3 bases are TGTGCCAGCAGCTTCCAGACAGGGGTGCTGAACACTGAAGCTTTCTTT. This encodes CASSFQTGVLNTEAFF.

Only a few counts were recorded for this clone. The chain employs TRBV18 and TRBJ2-3, with TRBD2 identical over 8 bases. V shed 3 bases, J shed 6 bases, and the junction held 11 bases outside the gene matches. CDR1 KGHSH and CDR2 LQKENI come from the germline V gene. CDR3 length: 16 amino acids. CDR3 sequence: CASSPRTSRAVDTQYF. As DNA, the CDR3 is TGTGCCAGCTCACCCCGGACTAGCCGGGCGGTGGATACGCAGTATTTT.